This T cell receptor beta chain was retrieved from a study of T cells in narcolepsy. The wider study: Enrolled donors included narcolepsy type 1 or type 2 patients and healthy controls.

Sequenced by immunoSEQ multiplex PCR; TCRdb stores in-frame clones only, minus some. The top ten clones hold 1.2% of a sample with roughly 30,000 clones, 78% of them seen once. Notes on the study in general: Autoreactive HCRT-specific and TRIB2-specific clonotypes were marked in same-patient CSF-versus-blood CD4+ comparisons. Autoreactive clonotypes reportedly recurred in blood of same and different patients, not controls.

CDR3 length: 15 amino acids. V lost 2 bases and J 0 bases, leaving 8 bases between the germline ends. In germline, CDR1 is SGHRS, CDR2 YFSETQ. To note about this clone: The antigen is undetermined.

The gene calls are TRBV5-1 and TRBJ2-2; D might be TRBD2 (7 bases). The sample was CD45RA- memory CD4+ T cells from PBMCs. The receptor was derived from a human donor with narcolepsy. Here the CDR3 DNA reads TGCGCCAGCAGCTTAGGGGGGGCGAACACCGGGGAGCTGTTTTTT. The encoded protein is CASSLGGANTGELFF.